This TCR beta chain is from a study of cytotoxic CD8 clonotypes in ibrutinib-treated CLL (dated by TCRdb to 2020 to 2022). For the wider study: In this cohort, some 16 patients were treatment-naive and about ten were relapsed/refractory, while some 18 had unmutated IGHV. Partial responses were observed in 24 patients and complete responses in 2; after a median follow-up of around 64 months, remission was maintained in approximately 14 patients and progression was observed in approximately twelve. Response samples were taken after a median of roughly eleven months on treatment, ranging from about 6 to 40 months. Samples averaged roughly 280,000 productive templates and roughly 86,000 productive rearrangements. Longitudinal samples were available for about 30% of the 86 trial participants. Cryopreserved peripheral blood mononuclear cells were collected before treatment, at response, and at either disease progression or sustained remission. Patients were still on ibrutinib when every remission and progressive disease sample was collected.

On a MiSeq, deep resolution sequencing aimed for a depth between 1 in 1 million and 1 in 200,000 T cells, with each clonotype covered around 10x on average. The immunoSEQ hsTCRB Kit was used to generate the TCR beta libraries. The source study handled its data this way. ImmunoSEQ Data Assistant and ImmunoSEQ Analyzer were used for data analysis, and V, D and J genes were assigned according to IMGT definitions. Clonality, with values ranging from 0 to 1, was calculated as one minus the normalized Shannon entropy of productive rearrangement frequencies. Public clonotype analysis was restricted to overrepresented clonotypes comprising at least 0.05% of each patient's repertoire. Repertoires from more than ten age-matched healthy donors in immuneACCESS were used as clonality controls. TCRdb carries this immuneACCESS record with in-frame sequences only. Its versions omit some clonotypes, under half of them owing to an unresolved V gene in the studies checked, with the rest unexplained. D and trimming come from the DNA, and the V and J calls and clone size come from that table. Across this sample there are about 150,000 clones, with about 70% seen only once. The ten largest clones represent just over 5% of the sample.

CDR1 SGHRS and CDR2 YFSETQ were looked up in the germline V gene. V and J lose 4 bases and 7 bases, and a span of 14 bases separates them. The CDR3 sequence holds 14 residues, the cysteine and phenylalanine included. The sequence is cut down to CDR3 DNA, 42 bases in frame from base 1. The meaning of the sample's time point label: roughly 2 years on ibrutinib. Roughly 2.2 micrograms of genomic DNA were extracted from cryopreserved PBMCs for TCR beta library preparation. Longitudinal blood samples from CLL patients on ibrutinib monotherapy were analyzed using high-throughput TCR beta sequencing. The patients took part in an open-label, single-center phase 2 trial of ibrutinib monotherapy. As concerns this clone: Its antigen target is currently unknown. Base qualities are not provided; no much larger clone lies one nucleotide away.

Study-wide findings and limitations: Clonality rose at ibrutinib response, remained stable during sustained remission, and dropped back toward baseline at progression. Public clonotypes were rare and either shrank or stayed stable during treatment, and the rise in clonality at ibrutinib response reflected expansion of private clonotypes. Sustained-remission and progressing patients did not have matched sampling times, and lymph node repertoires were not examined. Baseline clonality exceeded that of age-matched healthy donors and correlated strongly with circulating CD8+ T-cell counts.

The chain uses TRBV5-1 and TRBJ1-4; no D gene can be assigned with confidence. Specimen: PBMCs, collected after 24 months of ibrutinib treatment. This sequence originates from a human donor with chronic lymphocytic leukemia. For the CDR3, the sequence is CASSKGGAGEKLFF. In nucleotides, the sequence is TGCGCCAGCAGCAAGGGCGGCGCGGGTGAAAAACTGTTTTTT.